The 18 T cell receptor beta chains given below trace back to one sample, sequenced in a study of blood T cell repertoires in COVID-19. Data came from immunoSEQ multiplex PCR; TCRdb stores just in-frame clones and leaves some out. The table includes roughly 200,000 clones, about 90% detected once. The sequenced material came from peripheral blood. These receptors came from a woman aged 18-30 years who had recovered from COVID-19.

The chain combines TRBV5-1 with TRBJ1-2; 7 nucleotides agree with TRBD1. The length of the CDR3 is 14 residues. The V gene end was trimmed by 4 bases and the J gene end by 3 bases; junction bases not matched to a gene: 6. Germline V gene lookup returns CDR1 SGHRS and CDR2 YFSETQ. In nucleotides, the CDR3 is TGCGCCAGCAGCAACTCCGGGACAGACTATGGCTACACCTTC. Amino acid sequence: CASSNSGTDYGYTF.

The chain joins TRBV10-3 to TRBJ2-7; 11 positions match TRBD2. This CDR3 region has 13 residues. Germline V CDR1 and CDR2: ENHRY, SYGVKD. V was clipped by 8 bases and J by 3 bases; unmatched bases: 3. CDR3 region: CAIFSGRDYEQYF. The CDR3 nucleotides read TGTGCCATCTTTAGCGGGAGGGACTACGAGCAGTACTTC.

This clone has just one count. V is TRBV11-3 and J is TRBJ2-1; tentative D call: TRBD2 (5 bases). The CDR3 has 15 amino acids. Trimming pared 6 bases from V and 2 bases from J, leaving 14 bases between. Germline-derived CDR1 and CDR2 are SGHNT and YENEEA. CDR3 bases: TGTGCCAGCAGTCCGGGTAGCGCCCCCTACAATGAGCAGTTCTTC. It translates to CASSPGSAPYNEQFF.

This rearrangement joins TRBV27 to TRBJ1-5; the match to TRBD1 covers 7 bases. CDR3 length: 16 residues. V gave up 5 bases and J gave up 6 bases; unmatched junction bases: 13. Per germline, CDR1 MNHEY and CDR2 SMNVEV (reference sequence). In DNA, the CDR3 is TGTGCCAGCAGTACCTACACAGGGGAGGTGGGTCAGCCCCAGCATTTT. This encodes CASSTYTGEVGQPQHF.

The rearrangement joins TRBV6-5 to TRBJ2-2; a weak D match, TRBD1 (6 bases). CDR1 MNHEY and CDR2 SVGAGI come from the germline V gene. V was shortened by 2 bases and J by 6 bases, with 16 bases between the two germline ends. This CDR3 region has 16 residues. The CDR3 protein is CASSYNRVLLAGELFF. CDR3 nucleotide sequence: TGTGCCAGCAGTTACAACAGGGTTTTGTTAGCCGGGGAGCTGTTTTTT.

This clone appeared a single time. The genes are TRBV20-1 and TRBJ1-2; 7 bases are a match to TRBD1. CDR1 and CDR2 from the germline V gene are DFQATT and SNEGSKA (reference sequence). The CDR3 length is 17 residues. V shed 3 bases and J 1 base; nucleotides not matched to a gene: 14. CDR3 sequence reads: CSASDLNRDSSNYGYTF. CDR3 DNA sequence: TGCAGTGCTAGTGATTTAAACCGGGACAGCAGTAACTATGGCTACACCTTC.

In this sample, this clone turned up once. The rearrangement links TRBV24-1 to TRBJ2-3; 9 positions agree with TRBD2. Losses at the gene ends were 4 bases for V and 4 bases for J; bases not matched to a gene: 8. Germline lookup yields CDR1 KGHDR and CDR2 SFDVKD. This CDR3 comprises 16 residues. The CDR3 coding sequence is TGTGCCACCAGTGAGACCGGGACTAGCTTTCCAGATACGCAGTATTTT. As protein: CATSETGTSFPDTQYF.

CDR3 residues: CASSPLAGRGETQYF. The CDR3 region has the DNA TGTGCCAGCAGCCCGTTAGCGGGACGGGGAGAGACCCAGTACTTC. The chain employs TRBV7-3 and TRBJ2-5; 8 positions match TRBD2. The germline CDR1 and CDR2 sequences are SGHTA and FQGTGA. V lost 5 bases and J lost 4; bases outside the gene matches: 9. There are 15 residues in the CDR3.

This sequence joins TRBV7-8 and TRBJ1-2; D may be TRBD1 (5 bases). The CDR3 consists of 13 residues. Trimming stripped 4 bases from V and 4 bases from J, with 10 bases between. Germline loops: CDR1 SGHVS, CDR2 FQNEAQ. The CDR3 region is CASSSPGGYGYTF. As DNA, the CDR3 is TGTGCCAGCAGCTCCCCCGGGGGCTATGGCTACACCTTC.

The table lists this clone with a count of one. V gene TRBV30 combines with J gene TRBJ1-1; TRBD1 matches 8 bases. Germline-derived CDR1 and CDR2 are GTSNPN and SVGIG (reference sequence). The CDR3 totals 14 residues. V trimming: 3 bases; J trimming: 1 base; junction bases outside the gene matches: 4. The chain's CDR3 is CAWRGDRKNTEAFF. CDR3 sequence (DNA): TGTGCCTGGAGGGGGGACAGGAAGAACACTGAAGCTTTCTTT.

This clone appeared a single time. This chain uses TRBV2 with TRBJ2-5; D remains unclear. The CDR3 totals 12 residues. The V end was cut by 7 bases, the J end by 0 bases, with 6 bases between. In germline, CDR1 is SNHLY, CDR2 FYNNEI. The CDR3 here is CASNLYQETQYF. Written as DNA, the CDR3 is TGTGCCAGCAATCTGTACCAAGAGACCCAGTACTTC. Based on the CDR3 plus reference TRBV2 and TRBJ2-5, the full variable domain is EPEVTQTPSHQVTQMGQEVILRCVPISNHLYFYWYRQILGQKVEFLVSFYNNEISEKSEIFDDQFSVERPDGSNFTLKIRSTKLEDSAMYFCASNLYQETQYFGPGTRLLVL.

The rearrangement uses TRBV6-5 and TRBJ1-1; 7 bases are a match to TRBD1. V shed 6 bases, J shed 2 bases, and the junction held 3 bases outside the gene matches. The CDR3 is made up of 13 amino acids. Germline-derived CDR1 and CDR2 are MNHEY and SVGAGI. CDR3: CASSQGGNTEAFF. CDR3 coding DNA: TGTGCCAGCAGCCAGGGGGGTAACACTGAAGCTTTCTTT.

The chain recombines TRBV5-4 with TRBJ1-2, with unresolved D. This CDR3 spans 14 amino acids. Germline loops: CDR1 SGHNT, CDR2 YYREEE (reference sequence). Trimming shortened V by 4 bases and J by 5 bases, and 15 bases separated the two germline ends. The CDR3 coding sequence is TGTGCCAGCAGCCCCGGCTGGGTCGGGTATGGCTACACCTTC. Translated: CASSPGWVGYGYTF. Together with reference TRBV5-4 and TRBJ1-2, the CDR3 gives the full variable domain: ETGVTQSPTHLIKTRGQQVTLRCSSQSGHNTVSWYQQALGQGPQFIFQYYREEENGRGNFPPRFSGLQFPNYSSELNVNALELDDSALYLCASSPGWVGYGYTFGSGTRLTVV.

This sequence joins TRBV2 and TRBJ1-5; no definite D call. Deletions cut 3 bases from V and 2 bases from J, with 8 bases between. This CDR3 comprises 14 residues. Germline CDR1 SNHLY, CDR2 FYNNEI. CDR3 in DNA: TGTGCCAGCAGTGATCGGAGGGGCAATCAGCCCCAGCATTTT. This translates into CASSDRRGNQPQHF.

The V and J genes are TRBV2 and TRBJ1-1; TRBD1 matches 8 bases. V lost 10 bases to trimming and J lost 1 base; unmatched junction nucleotides: 2. The length of the CDR3 is 12 residues. Germline CDR1 reads SNHLY; CDR2 reads FYNNEI. The CDR3 DNA reads as TGTGCCACGGGACAGGCGAACACTGAAGCTTTCTTT. As protein: CATGQANTEAFF.

The chain combines TRBV4-2 with TRBJ1-4; 7 positions agree with TRBD1. The CDR3 has 16 residues. CDR1 LGHNA and CDR2 YNFKEQ come from the germline V gene. Losses at the gene ends were 3 bases for V and 5 bases for J; bases not matched to a gene: 9. CDR3 nucleotide sequence: TGTGCCAGCAGCCAGGCGACAGGGTCTTTGAATGAAAAACTGTTTTTT. It is translated as CASSQATGSLNEKLFF.

V is TRBV12-3 or TRBV12-4 and J is TRBJ2-5, with TRBD2 identical over 8 bases. This CDR3 comprises 13 residues. Trimming removed 6 bases from V and 9 bases from J; junction bases left unmatched: 9. The CDR3 reads CASSTTSRGAQYF. The DNA for the CDR3 is TGTGCCAGCAGCACTACCTCGCGGGGGGCCCAGTACTTC.

The chain joins TRBV24-1 to TRBJ2-7; D is possibly TRBD1 (5 bases). This CDR3 has 14 amino acids. V gave up 5 bases and J gave up 2 bases, with 12 bases separating them. CDR1 KGHDR and CDR2 SFDVKD come from the germline V gene. The CDR3 sequence: CATSATGSTYEQYF. The CDR3 region has the DNA TGTGCCACCAGTGCTACAGGTTCTACCTACGAGCAGTACTTC.